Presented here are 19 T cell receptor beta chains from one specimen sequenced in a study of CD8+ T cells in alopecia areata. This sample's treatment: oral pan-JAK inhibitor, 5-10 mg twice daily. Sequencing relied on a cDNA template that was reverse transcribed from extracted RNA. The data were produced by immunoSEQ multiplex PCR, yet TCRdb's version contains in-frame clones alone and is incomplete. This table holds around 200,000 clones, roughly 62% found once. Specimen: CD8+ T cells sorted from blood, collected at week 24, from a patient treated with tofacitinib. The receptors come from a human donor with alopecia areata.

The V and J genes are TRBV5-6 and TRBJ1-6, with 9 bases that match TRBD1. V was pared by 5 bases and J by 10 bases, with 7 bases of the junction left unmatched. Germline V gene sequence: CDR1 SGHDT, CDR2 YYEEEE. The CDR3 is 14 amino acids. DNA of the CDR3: TGTGCCAGCAGACCCGGGACAGGGATCTCACCCCTCCACTTT. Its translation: CASRPGTGISPLHF.

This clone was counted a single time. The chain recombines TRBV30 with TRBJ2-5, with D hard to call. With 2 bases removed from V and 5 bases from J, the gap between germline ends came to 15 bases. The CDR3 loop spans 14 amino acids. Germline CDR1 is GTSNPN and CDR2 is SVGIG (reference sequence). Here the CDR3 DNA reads TGTGCCTGGAGTCTAGGCCCGAAGGAGGAGACCCAGTACTTC. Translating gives CAWSLGPKEETQYF.

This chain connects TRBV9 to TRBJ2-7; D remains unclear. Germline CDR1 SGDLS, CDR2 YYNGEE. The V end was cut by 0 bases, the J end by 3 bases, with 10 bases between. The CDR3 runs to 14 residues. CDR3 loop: CASSVGRRSYEQYF. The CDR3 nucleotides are TGTGCCAGCAGCGTAGGTCGCCGAAGCTACGAGCAGTACTTC.

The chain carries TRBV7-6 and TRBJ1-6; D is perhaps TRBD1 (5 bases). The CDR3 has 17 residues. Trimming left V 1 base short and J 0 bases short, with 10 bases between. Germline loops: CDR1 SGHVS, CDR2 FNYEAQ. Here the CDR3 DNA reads TGTGCCAGCAGCTTAGTGGCAGGGAGCTCCTATAATTCACCCCTCCACTTT. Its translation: CASSLVAGSSYNSPLHF.

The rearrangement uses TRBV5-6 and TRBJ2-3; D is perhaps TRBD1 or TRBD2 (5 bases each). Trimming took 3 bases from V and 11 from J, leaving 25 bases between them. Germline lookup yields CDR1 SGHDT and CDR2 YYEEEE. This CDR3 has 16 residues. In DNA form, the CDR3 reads TGTGCCAGCAGCTGGTCTGTGGGACGCCTCACGCAAGGGCAGTATTTT. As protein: CASSWSVGRLTQGQYF.

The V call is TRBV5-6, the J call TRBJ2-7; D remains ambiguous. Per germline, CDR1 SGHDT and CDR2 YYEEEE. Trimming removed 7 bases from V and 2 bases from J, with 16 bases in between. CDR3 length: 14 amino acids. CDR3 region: CASGYAGSTYEQYF. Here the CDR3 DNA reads TGTGCCAGCGGGTACGCCGGAAGTACCTACGAGCAGTACTTC.

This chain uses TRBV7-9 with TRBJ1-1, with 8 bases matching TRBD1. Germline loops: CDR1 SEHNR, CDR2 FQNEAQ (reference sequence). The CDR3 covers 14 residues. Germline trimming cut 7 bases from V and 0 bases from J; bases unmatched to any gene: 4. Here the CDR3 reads CASNEQGVNTEAFF. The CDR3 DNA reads TGTGCCAGCAACGAACAGGGGGTGAACACTGAAGCTTTCTTT.

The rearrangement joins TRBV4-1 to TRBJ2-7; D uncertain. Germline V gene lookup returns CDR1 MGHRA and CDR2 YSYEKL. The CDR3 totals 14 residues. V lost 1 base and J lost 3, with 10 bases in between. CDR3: CASSQVATHYEQYF. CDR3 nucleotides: TGCGCCAGCAGCCAAGTCGCTACCCACTACGAGCAGTACTTC.

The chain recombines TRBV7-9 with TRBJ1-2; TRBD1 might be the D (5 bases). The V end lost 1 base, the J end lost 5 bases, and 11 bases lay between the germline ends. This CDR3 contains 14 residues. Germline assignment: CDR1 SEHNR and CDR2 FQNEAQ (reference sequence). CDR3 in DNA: TGTGCCAGCAGCTTAGTGGGGCTAGGATATGGCTACACCTTC. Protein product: CASSLVGLGYGYTF.

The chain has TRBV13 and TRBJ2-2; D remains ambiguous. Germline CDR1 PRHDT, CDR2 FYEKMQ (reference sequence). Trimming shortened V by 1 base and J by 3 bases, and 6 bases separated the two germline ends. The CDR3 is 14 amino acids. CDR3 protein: CASSLAHYTGELFF. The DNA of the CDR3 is TGTGCCAGCAGCTTAGCACACTACACCGGGGAGCTGTTTTTT.

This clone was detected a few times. For the CDR3, the DNA is TGTGCCAGCAGTTCGGACCAACCGGATACAGCAGATACGCAGTATTTT. It yields the protein CASSSDQPDTADTQYF. This rearrangement joins TRBV27 to TRBJ2-3; no clear D. In germline, CDR1 is MNHEY, CDR2 SMNVEV (reference sequence). V lost 4 bases and J lost 4, with 18 bases in between. The CDR3 runs 16 residues.

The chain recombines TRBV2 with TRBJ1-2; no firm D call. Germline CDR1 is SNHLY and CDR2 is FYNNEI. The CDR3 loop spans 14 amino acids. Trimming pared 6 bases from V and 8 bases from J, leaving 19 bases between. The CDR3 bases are TGTGCCAGCAGGGACTCATGGCGTGTGGACGGCTACACCTTC. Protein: CASRDSWRVDGYTF. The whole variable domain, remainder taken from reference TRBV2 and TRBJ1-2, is EPEVTQTPSHQVTQMGQEVILRCVPISNHLYFYWYRQILGQKVEFLVSFYNNEISEKSEIFDDQFSVERPDGSNFTLKIRSTKLEDSAMYFCASRDSWRVDGYTFGSGTRLTVV.

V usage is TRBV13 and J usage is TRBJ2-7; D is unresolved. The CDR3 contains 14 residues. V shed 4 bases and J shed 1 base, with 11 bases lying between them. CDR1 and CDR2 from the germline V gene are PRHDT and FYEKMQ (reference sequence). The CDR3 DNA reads TGTGCCAGCAGCTCGAGCTACATGTCCTACGAGCAGTACTTC. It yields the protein CASSSSYMSYEQYF.

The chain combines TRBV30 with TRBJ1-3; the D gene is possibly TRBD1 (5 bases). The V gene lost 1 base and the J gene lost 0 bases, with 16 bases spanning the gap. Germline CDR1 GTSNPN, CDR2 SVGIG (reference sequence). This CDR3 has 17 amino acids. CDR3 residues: CAWSGDLRTNSGNTIYF. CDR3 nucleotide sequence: TGTGCCTGGAGTGGGGACCTCAGGACCAACTCTGGAAACACCATATATTTT. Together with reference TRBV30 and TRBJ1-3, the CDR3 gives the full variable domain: SQTIHQWPATLVQPVGSPLSLECTVEGTSNPNLYWYRQAAGRGLQLLFYSVGIGQISSEVPQNLSASRPQDRQFILSSKKLLLSDSGFYLCAWSGDLRTNSGNTIYFGEGSWLTVV.

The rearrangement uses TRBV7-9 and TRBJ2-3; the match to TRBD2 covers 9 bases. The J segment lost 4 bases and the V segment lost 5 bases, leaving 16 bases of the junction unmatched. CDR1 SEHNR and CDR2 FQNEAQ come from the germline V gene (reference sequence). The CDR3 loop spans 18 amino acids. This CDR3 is CASSPNSGAGGHADTQYF. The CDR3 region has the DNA TGTGCCAGCAGCCCTAATTCCGGAGCGGGGGGCCACGCAGATACGCAGTATTTT.

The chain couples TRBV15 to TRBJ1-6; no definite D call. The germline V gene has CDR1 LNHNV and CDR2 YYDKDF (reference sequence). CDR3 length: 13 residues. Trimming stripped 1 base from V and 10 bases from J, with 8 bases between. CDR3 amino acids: CATSRVSFSPLHF. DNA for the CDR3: TGTGCCACCAGCAGAGTGTCTTTCTCACCCCTCCACTTT.

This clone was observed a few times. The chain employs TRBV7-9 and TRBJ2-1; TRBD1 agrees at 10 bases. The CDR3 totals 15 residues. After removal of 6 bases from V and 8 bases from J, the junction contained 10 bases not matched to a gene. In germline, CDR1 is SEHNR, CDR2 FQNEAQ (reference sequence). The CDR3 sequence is CASSPADRGSHEQFF. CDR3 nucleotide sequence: TGTGCCAGCAGTCCGGCGGACAGGGGGTCCCATGAGCAGTTCTTC. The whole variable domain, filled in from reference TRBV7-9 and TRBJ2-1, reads DTGVSQNPRHKITKRGQNVTFRCDPISEHNRLYWYRQTLGQGPEFLTYFQNEAQLEKSRLLSDRFSAERPKGSFSTLEIQRTEQGDSAMYLCASSPADRGSHEQFFGPGTRLTVL.

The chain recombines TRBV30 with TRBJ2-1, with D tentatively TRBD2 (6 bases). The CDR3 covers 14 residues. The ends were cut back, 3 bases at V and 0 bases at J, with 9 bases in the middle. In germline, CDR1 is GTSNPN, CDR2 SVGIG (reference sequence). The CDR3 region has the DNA TGTGCCTGGAGGGACTATACCTCCTACAATGAGCAGTTCTTC. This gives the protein CAWRDYTSYNEQFF. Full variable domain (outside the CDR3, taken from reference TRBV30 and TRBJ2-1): SQTIHQWPATLVQPVGSPLSLECTVEGTSNPNLYWYRQAAGRGLQLLFYSVGIGQISSEVPQNLSASRPQDRQFILSSKKLLLSDSGFYLCAWRDYTSYNEQFFGPGTRLTVL.

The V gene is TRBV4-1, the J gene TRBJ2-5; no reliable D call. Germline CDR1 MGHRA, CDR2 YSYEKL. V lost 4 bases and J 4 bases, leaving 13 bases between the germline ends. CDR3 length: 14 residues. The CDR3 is CASSPSISGETQYF. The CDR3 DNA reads TGCGCCAGCAGCCCATCAATCTCGGGAGAGACCCAGTACTTC.